Presented here are 26 T cell receptor beta chains from one specimen sequenced in a study of blood T cell repertoires in COVID-19 (dated by TCRdb to about 2020). The library was built by means of the immunoSEQ multiplex PCR assay. Here the immuneACCESS table is served through TCRdb, limited to in-frame sequences with V and J called. Missing clones are a known gap in these copies; in checked studies unresolved V genes cover under half, and the rest lacks a known reason. The sample table shows 120,000 to 150,000 clones, and 65% to 80% are seen once. The ten top clones hold roughly 15% of the sample. The source material was peripheral blood. These receptors all stem from a man aged 45-60 years with acute or convalescent COVID-19.

The rearrangement uses TRBV5-1 and TRBJ2-1; TRBD2 might be the D (7 bases). The V and J ends lost 0 bases and 9 bases respectively, with 13 bases between them. The CDR3 loop spans 14 amino acids. Germline CDR1 and CDR2: SGHRS and YFSETQ. The CDR3 loop is CASSLAGGLGEQFF. The CDR3 nucleotides are TGCGCCAGCAGCTTGGCGGGGGGCCTCGGTGAGCAGTTCTTC.

The chain carries TRBV5-1 and TRBJ1-2; 7 bases fit TRBD1. This CDR3 comprises 15 residues. V trimming: 4 bases; J trimming: 8 bases; junction bases outside the gene matches: 14. Germline CDR1 is SGHRS and CDR2 is YFSETQ. CDR3 in amino acids: CASSEKAGTAQGYTF. CDR3 nucleotide sequence: TGCGCCAGCAGCGAAAAGGCCGGGACAGCACAGGGCTACACCTTC.

The chain couples TRBV11-2 to TRBJ2-5; TRBD1 is a possible D gene (5 bases). The CDR3 has 14 residues. Looked up from germline, CDR1 is SGHAT and CDR2 is FQNNGV. V lost 5 bases and J 0 bases, leaving 10 bases between the germline ends. CDR3 nucleotides: TGTGCCAGCAGCCCATTCAGGGACCAAGAGACCCAGTACTTC. Amino acid sequence: CASSPFRDQETQYF.

The V gene is TRBV9, the J gene TRBJ2-7; 7 bases fit TRBD1. The CDR3 is made up of 17 amino acids. The J segment lost 3 bases and the V segment lost 4 bases, leaving 16 bases of the junction unmatched. Germline CDR1 reads SGDLS; CDR2 reads YYNGEE. Written as DNA, the CDR3 is TGTGCCAGCAGCCCCAGGGGGACACCCTATCCCTTCTACGAGCAGTACTTC. Its protein is CASSPRGTPYPFYEQYF. Together with reference TRBV9 and TRBJ2-7, the CDR3 gives the full variable domain: DSGVTQTPKHLITATGQRVTLRCSPRSGDLSVYWYQQSLDQGLQFLIQYYNGEERAKGNILERFSAQQFPDLHSELNLSSLELGDSALYFCASSPRGTPYPFYEQYFGPGTRLTVT.

This clone was detected once. This rearrangement joins TRBV2 to TRBJ1-6; 9 positions match TRBD1. Per germline, CDR1 SNHLY and CDR2 FYNNEI. V trimming: 8 bases; J trimming: 0 bases; junction bases outside the gene matches: 5. The CDR3 is 16 residues long. CDR3 coding DNA: TGTGCCAGCGGGGGACAGGGCAGCTCCTATAATTCACCCCTCCACTTT. It is translated as CASGGQGSSYNSPLHF.

This clone was counted between two and nine times. The CDR3 loop is CASSSDRSQPQHF. The CDR3 DNA reads TGTGCCAGCAGCTCTGACAGATCACAGCCCCAGCATTTT. V usage is TRBV5-8 and J usage is TRBJ1-5, with D possibly being TRBD1 (5 bases). V was pared by 3 bases and J by 7 bases, with 11 bases between. The length of the CDR3 is 13 residues. Germline V gene data show CDR1 as SGHTS and CDR2 as YDEGEE.

The chain employs TRBV7-3 and TRBJ2-3; 8 bases agree with TRBD2. Germline CDR1 reads SGHTA; CDR2 reads FQGTGA. V lost 4 bases and J lost 1; bases outside the gene matches: 1. CDR3 size: 14 residues. Here the CDR3 reads CASSSAGGTDTQYF. As DNA, the CDR3 is TGTGCCAGCAGCTCAGCGGGGGGCACAGATACGCAGTATTTT.

The genes are TRBV30 and TRBJ2-3, with D possibly TRBD2 on 5 matching bases. Trimming took 2 bases from V and 2 from J, leaving 8 bases between them. Germline loops: CDR1 GTSNPN, CDR2 SVGIG (reference sequence). The CDR3 spans 13 residues. CDR3 nucleotides: TGTGCCTGGAGTCCGGGGTCCACAGATACGCAGTATTTT. This encodes CAWSPGSTDTQYF.

The chain couples TRBV5-1 to TRBJ2-3, with 8 bases aligning to TRBD2. V was clipped by 6 bases and J by 6 bases; unmatched bases: 12. The V gene's germline CDR1 is SGHRS and CDR2 YFSETQ. This CDR3 has 15 amino acids. The CDR3 is CASISGLAGFDTQYF. Here the CDR3 DNA reads TGCGCCAGCATCTCGGGGCTAGCGGGTTTCGATACGCAGTATTTT.

This clone showed up just once. The chain couples TRBV2 to TRBJ1-4; 8 bases align to TRBD1. CDR1 SNHLY and CDR2 FYNNEI come from the germline V gene. V shed 4 bases and J 3 bases; nucleotides not matched to a gene: 10. The CDR3 contains 17 residues. The CDR3 loop is CASSGLRTGSANEKLFF. CDR3 bases: TGTGCCAGCAGTGGTCTGAGGACAGGGAGTGCTAATGAAAAACTGTTTTTT.

V gene TRBV5-1 combines with J gene TRBJ2-5; D is perhaps TRBD1 (6 bases). The germline CDR1 and CDR2 sequences are SGHRS and YFSETQ. V was trimmed by 7 bases and J by 2 bases, leaving 18 bases between them. The CDR3 spans 15 residues. CDR3 sequence reads: CASHPSTGRQETQYF. The CDR3 DNA reads TGCGCCAGCCACCCCAGCACAGGGCGGCAAGAGACCCAGTACTTC.

The chain recombines TRBV19 with TRBJ2-3; 12 bases fit TRBD2. The CDR3 has 18 residues. The germline V gene has CDR1 LNHDA and CDR2 SQIVND (reference sequence). V trimming: 2 bases; J trimming: 7 bases; junction bases outside the gene matches: 13. The CDR3, as DNA: TGTGCCAGTAGTATACCCCTAGCGGGGGGGCCCTCCAGACATACGCAGTATTTT. Translation gives CASSIPLAGGPSRHTQYF.

The chain links TRBV30 to TRBJ1-5, with D possibly TRBD1 on 6 matching bases. The CDR3 loop spans 14 amino acids. The germline V and J ends were trimmed by 2 bases and 5 bases, with 13 bases remaining between them. Germline CDR1 is GTSNPN and CDR2 is SVGIG (reference sequence). The DNA of the CDR3 is TGTGCCTGGAGTCGAGGACAGTCGTATCAGCCCCAGCATTTT. Amino acids: CAWSRGQSYQPQHF.

This chain uses TRBV5-1 with TRBJ2-5, with TRBD1 matching 10 bases. Germline values: CDR1 SGHRS, CDR2 YFSETQ. CDR3 length: 16 residues. J lost 3 bases, V lost 0 bases, and 5 bases had no gene match. CDR3 DNA: TGCGCCAGCAGCTTGGCCGGACAGGGGGTTGAAGAGACCCAGTACTTC. As protein: CASSLAGQGVEETQYF.

About this clone itself: Other DNA sequences in the sample encode the same CDR3. The rearrangement uses TRBV29-1 and TRBJ1-1; the match to TRBD1 covers 7 bases. Germline CDR1 reads SQVTM; CDR2 reads ANQGSEA. CDR3 length: 13 amino acids. V lost 6 bases to trimming and J lost 5 bases; unmatched junction nucleotides: 9. CDR3 amino acids: CSVRGAGGTEAFF. The CDR3 DNA sequence: TGCAGCGTCCGAGGGGCAGGGGGAACTGAAGCTTTCTTT.

The rearrangement uses TRBV30 and TRBJ1-1, with D unresolved. The CDR3 is 13 residues long. In germline, CDR1 is GTSNPN, CDR2 SVGIG (reference sequence). V was trimmed by 3 bases and J by 0 bases, leaving 8 bases between them. The CDR3 sequence: CAWRRSLNTEAFF. The CDR3 nucleotides are TGTGCCTGGAGGAGGAGCCTGAACACTGAAGCTTTCTTT. The complete variable domain, with remaining parts taken from reference TRBV30 and TRBJ1-1, reads SQTIHQWPATLVQPVGSPLSLECTVEGTSNPNLYWYRQAAGRGLQLLFYSVGIGQISSEVPQNLSASRPQDRQFILSSKKLLLSDSGFYLCAWRRSLNTEAFFGQGTRLTVV.

J is TRBJ1-2 and V is TRBV18; tentatively, D is TRBD1 (5 bases). Germline V lookup: CDR1 KGHSH, CDR2 LQKENI. The CDR3 length is 13 residues. Trimming pared 6 bases from V and 8 bases from J, leaving 16 bases between. The CDR3 DNA is TGTGCCAGCTCCCCGACCGACAGTTGGGGCTACACCTTC. Its protein product is CASSPTDSWGYTF.

The rearrangement uses TRBV2 and TRBJ2-1, with D uncertain. The CDR3 spans 13 residues. V gave up 7 bases and J gave up 0 bases, with 7 bases separating them. Germline lookup yields CDR1 SNHLY and CDR2 FYNNEI. CDR3 bases: TGTGCCAGCAAGAAGAGCTCCTACAATGAGCAGTTCTTC. It yields the protein CASKKSSYNEQFF. Drawing the rest from reference TRBV2 and TRBJ2-1, the complete variable domain is EPEVTQTPSHQVTQMGQEVILRCVPISNHLYFYWYRQILGQKVEFLVSFYNNEISEKSEIFDDQFSVERPDGSNFTLKIRSTKLEDSAMYFCASKKSSYNEQFFGPGTRLTVL.

V usage is TRBV18 and J usage is TRBJ2-1, with D possibly being TRBD2 (6 bases). Germline CDR1 is KGHSH and CDR2 is LQKENI. The V gene lost 3 bases and the J gene lost 8 bases, with 14 bases spanning the gap. This CDR3 comprises 14 residues. The CDR3 here is CASSPLLSSDEQFF. CDR3 DNA: TGTGCCAGCTCACCCCTCCTCTCTAGCGATGAGCAGTTCTTC.

This chain links TRBV5-4 with TRBJ1-2, with D possibly being TRBD1 (5 bases). The V gene lost 2 bases and the J gene lost 4 bases, with 15 bases spanning the gap. The CDR3 spans 15 residues. Germline CDR1 is SGHNT and CDR2 is YYREEE (reference sequence). CDR3 coding DNA: TGTGCCAGCAGCTTTGTTCAGCAGGGCAGCTATGGCTACACCTTC. Its protein product is CASSFVQQGSYGYTF. Full variable domain (remainder filled in from reference TRBV5-4 and TRBJ1-2): ETGVTQSPTHLIKTRGQQVTLRCSSQSGHNTVSWYQQALGQGPQFIFQYYREEENGRGNFPPRFSGLQFPNYSSELNVNALELDDSALYLCASSFVQQGSYGYTFGSGTRLTVV.

This rearrangement joins TRBV19 to TRBJ2-2; no reliable D call. CDR1 LNHDA and CDR2 SQIVND come from the germline V gene (reference sequence). CDR3 length equals 14 residues. The V and J ends lost 6 bases and 0 bases respectively, with 8 bases between them. CDR3 nucleotide sequence: TGTGCCAGTAGGCAAAGCGCGAACACCGGGGAGCTGTTTTTT. Translated, it gives CASRQSANTGELFF.

The sample holds a few counts of this clone. This CDR3 is also generated by other DNA sequences in the sample. The gene calls are TRBV2 and TRBJ1-5, with D perhaps matching TRBD1 (6 bases). V was clipped by 9 bases and J by 0 bases, with 15 bases between them. This CDR3 region has 15 residues. Germline V gene lookup returns CDR1 SNHLY and CDR2 FYNNEI. The CDR3 DNA is TGTGCCAGTTCCCGGGACATAGATAGCAATCAGCCCCAGCATTTT. Translation gives CASSRDIDSNQPQHF.

V gene TRBV7-8 combines with J gene TRBJ1-5; 8 bases match TRBD1. The V segment lost 1 base and the J segment 0 bases; nucleotides outside the gene matches: 11. The germline CDR1 and CDR2 sequences are SGHVS and FQNEAQ. The CDR3 contains 19 residues. The CDR3 loop is CASSLVMVAGGSSNQPQHF. The DNA for the CDR3 is TGTGCCAGCAGCTTAGTAATGGTGGCAGGGGGCTCTAGCAATCAGCCCCAGCATTTT.

The rearrangement joins TRBV28 to TRBJ1-3; D unresolved. Germline-derived CDR1 and CDR2 are MDHEN and SYDVKM. This CDR3 spans 17 amino acids. Trimming pared 7 bases from V and 0 bases from J, leaving 19 bases between. CDR3 sequence: CASKSPVAGFSGNTIYF. The CDR3 nucleotides are TGTGCCAGCAAGTCGCCCGTCGCAGGTTTCTCTGGAAACACCATATATTTT.

The V gene is TRBV6-6, the J gene TRBJ1-6, with 9 nucleotides matching TRBD1. The CDR3 has 17 amino acids. Germline CDR1 reads MNHNY; CDR2 reads SVGAGI (reference sequence). The V gene end was trimmed by 5 bases and the J gene end by 7 bases; junction bases not matched to a gene: 12. CDR3 DNA: TGTGCCAGCAGTCTCGCACCGGGACAGGGCCCGAATTCACCCCTCCACTTT. Translated, it gives CASSLAPGQGPNSPLHF.

This clone came up many times. This chain uses TRBV5-6 with TRBJ1-1; D unclear. Germline V lookup: CDR1 SGHDT, CDR2 YYEEEE. CDR3 length equals 14 residues. Trimming removed 0 bases from V and 2 bases from J, with 8 bases in between. CDR3: CASSLDATNTEAFF. The DNA of the CDR3 is TGTGCCAGCAGCTTGGACGCCACTAACACTGAAGCTTTCTTT.